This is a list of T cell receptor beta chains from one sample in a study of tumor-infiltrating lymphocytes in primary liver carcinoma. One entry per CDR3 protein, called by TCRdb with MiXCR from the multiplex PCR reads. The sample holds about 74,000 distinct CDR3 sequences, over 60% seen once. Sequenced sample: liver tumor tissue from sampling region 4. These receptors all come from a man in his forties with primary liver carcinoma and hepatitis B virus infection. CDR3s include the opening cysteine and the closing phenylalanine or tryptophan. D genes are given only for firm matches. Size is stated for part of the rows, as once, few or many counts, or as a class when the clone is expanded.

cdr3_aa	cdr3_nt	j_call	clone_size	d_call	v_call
CACRSRDSAQQETHYF	TGTGCCTGTAGATCCCGGGACTCGGCCCAGCAAGAGACCCATTACTTC	TRBJ2-5	-	-	TRBV11-2
CATAEGTSDITGELVF	TGTGCCACGGCGGAGGGGACGAGCGATATCACCGGGGAGCTGGTTTTT	TRBJ2-2	-	-	TRBV10-3
CASGRDRGVGNTGAFF	TGTGCCAGCGGCCGGGACAGGGGTGTAGGGAACACTGGAGCTTTCTTT	TRBJ1-1	-	TRBD1	TRBV6-5
CTSSPRDRDYERYF	TGTACCAGCAGCCCCCGGGACAGGGACTACGAGCGGTACTTC	TRBJ2-7	-	TRBD1	TRBV13
CASIQNLAGTNEQYF	TGTGCCAGCATCCAAAACCTTGCGGGGACCAACGAGCAGTACTTC	TRBJ2-7	-	-	TRBV6-2/TRBV6-3
CASSEGQGKTQYF	TGTGCCAGCAGTGAGGGACAGGGGAAGACCCAGTACTTC	TRBJ2-5	many	TRBD1	TRBV6-1
CSAWDKETQYF	TGCAGTGCGTGGGACAAGGAGACCCAGTACTTC	TRBJ2-5	-	-	TRBV20-1
CVSRSPHATNEKLFF	TGTGTCAGCAGATCACCCCATGCAACTAATGAAAAACTGTTTTTT	TRBJ1-4	-	-	TRBV25-1
CASLAGGRGNEQFF	TGCGCCAGCCTAGCGGGAGGGCGGGGCAATGAGCAGTTCTTC	TRBJ2-1	many	TRBD2	TRBV4-1
CAWSRGLAGNTDTQYF	TGTGCCTGGAGTCGCGGACTAGCGGGGAACACAGATACGCAGTATTTT	TRBJ2-3	many	TRBD2	TRBV30
CANTGDWAEELFF	TGTGCCAACACAGGGGACTGGGCCGAGGAGCTGTTTTTT	TRBJ2-2	-	-	TRBV2
CASSGAEQETQYF	TGTGCCAGTAGTGGGGCGGAACAAGAGACCCAGTACTTC	TRBJ2-5	few	-	TRBV19
CTSKRYHNTGGLFF	TGTACCAGCAAGCGCTACCATAACACCGGGGGGCTGTTTTTT	TRBJ2-2	once	-	TRBV6-1
CASSHLAGEQFF	TGTGCCAGCAGTCACCTCGCCGGGGAGCAGTTTTTT	TRBJ2-2	-	-	TRBV6-5
CASSPGAGTGSYNEQFF	TGTGCCAGCAGCCCCGGAGCGGGAACAGGCTCCTACAATGAGCAGTTCTTC	TRBJ2-1	-	TRBD2	TRBV5-4
CASSSLPTGEQFF	TGTGCGAGCAGCTCCCTACCCACGGGGGAGCAGTTTTTT	TRBJ2-2	-	-	TRBV11-2
CACSQEGAGKGIGNIQYF	TGTGCCTGTAGCCAAGAAGGCGCAGGGAAGGGGATCGGAAACATTCAGTACTTC	TRBJ2-4	-	-	TRBV11-2